The source of this TCR beta chain is a study of graft-versus-host responses after intestinal transplantation. Comment on this clone: The antigen remains unidentified.

General observations from the study: Circulating GvH clones peaking coincided with falling HvG clones soon after transplant. Ileal or blood samples showed some GvH clones first, and such clones were also found in recipient marrow. Within allografts, high graft-versus-host to host-versus-graft clonal ratios were seen among patients with graft-donor T cell macrochimerism.

Per the germline V gene, CDR1 is SGDLS and CDR2 is YYNGEE. Germline trimming cut 7 bases from V and 5 bases from J; bases unmatched to any gene: 7. The CDR3 spans 14 residues. The data were produced by immunoSEQ multiplex PCR, yet TCRdb's version contains in-frame clones alone and is incomplete. The sample lists 80,000 to 95,000 clones, 85% to 95% occurring once. The TCR sequence derives from a human donor who received an intestinal transplant. The rearrangement uses TRBV9 and TRBJ2-3; 10 bases match TRBD2. The source material was unstimulated CD8+ T cells sorted from spleen or lymph node cells, sampled before intestinal transplant. The CDR3 nucleotides are TGTGCCAGCGCAAGCGGGGGGGCCAGAGATACGCAGTATTTT. It encodes CASASGGARDTQYF.